This entry describes one T cell receptor (beta chain). These data are taken from a study of T-cell reconstitution after alpha-beta-depleted transplantation in children. It was with unique molecular identifiers that the TCRbeta library was prepared. A single record per CDR3 protein comes from TCRdb applying MiXCR to the PCR reads. This table has some 440,000 distinct CDR3 sequences, about a sixth appearing once. Germline V gives CDR1 SGHRS, CDR2 YFSETQ. The CDR3 consists of 14 residues. V was pared by 0 bases and J by 7 bases, with 8 bases between. This chain links TRBV5-1 with TRBJ1-6, with D unresolved. Sequences were derived from PBMCs, mostly from graft donor cells, sampled 360 days after TCRalphabeta/CD19-depleted stem cell transplant. This receptor was taken from a boy in the first two years of life who had a stem cell transplant for Wiskott-Aldrich syndrome, so the T cells may come from the graft donor. The CDR3 sequence: CASSLEQKNSPLHF. CDR3 DNA sequence: TGCGCCAGCAGCTTGGAACAGAAAAATTCACCCCTCCACTTT.